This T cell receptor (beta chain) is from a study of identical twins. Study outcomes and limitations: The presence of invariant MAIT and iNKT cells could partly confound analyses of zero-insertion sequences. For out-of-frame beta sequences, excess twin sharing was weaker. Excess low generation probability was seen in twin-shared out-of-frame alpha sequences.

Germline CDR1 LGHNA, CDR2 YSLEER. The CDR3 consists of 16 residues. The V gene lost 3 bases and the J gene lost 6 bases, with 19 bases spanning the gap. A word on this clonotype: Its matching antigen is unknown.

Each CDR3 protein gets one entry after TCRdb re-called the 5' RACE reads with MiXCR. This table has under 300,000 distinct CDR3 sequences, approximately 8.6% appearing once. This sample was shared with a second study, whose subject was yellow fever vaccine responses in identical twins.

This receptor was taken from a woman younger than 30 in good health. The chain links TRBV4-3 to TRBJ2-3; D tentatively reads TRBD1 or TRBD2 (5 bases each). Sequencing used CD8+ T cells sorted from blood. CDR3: CASSHSGTQELDTQYF. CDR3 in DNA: TGCGCCAGCAGCCACTCCGGGACCCAAGAGCTCGATACGCAGTATTTT.